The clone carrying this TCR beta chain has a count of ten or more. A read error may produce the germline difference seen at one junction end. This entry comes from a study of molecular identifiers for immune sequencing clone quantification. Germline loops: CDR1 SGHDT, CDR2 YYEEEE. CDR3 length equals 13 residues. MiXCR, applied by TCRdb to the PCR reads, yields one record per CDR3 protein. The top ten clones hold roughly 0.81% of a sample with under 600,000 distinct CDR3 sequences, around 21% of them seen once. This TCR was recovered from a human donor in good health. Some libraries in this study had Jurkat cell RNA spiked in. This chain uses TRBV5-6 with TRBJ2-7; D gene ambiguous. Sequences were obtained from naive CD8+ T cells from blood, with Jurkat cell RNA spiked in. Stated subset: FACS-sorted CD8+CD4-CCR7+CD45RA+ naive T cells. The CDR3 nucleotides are TGCGCCAGCAGCCAAGACGTGGGCTACGAGCAGTACTTC. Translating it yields CASSQDVGYEQYF.